This T cell receptor (beta chain) was sequenced for a study of PD-1 blockade in classical Hodgkin lymphoma. Background on the study: Nivolumab dosing for patients was 3 mg/kg, administered intravenously every 2 weeks. Study outcomes and limitations: Whatever underlies the repertoire differences (possibly disease activity or prior therapy) remains undefined.

Time point described: cycle 4 day 1 (C4D1), after 5 to 7 weeks of nivolumab. Each and every patient relapsed after autologous stem cell transplantation, and patients got differing brentuximab vedotin exposure. PBMCs were thawed, and CD8+ T cells were then isolated from them by magnetic negative selection. Here immunoSEQ multiplex PCR was the method, and the copy in TCRdb shows in-frame clones only, minus some. The sample lists 6,000 to 8,000 clones, about three quarters occurring once. This clone was counted a single time. The antigen remains undetermined. The CDR3 is 17 residues long. With 2 bases clipped from V and 2 bases from J, the junction kept 7 bases outside the gene matches. Germline CDR1 reads LGHNA; CDR2 reads YNFKEQ.

V gene TRBV4-2 combines with J gene TRBJ2-5; 11 bases match TRBD2. Sequenced here: CD8+ T cells from blood, sampled before the fourth cycle of nivolumab. The source of this sequence is a human donor with classical Hodgkin lymphoma. The CDR3 DNA is TGTGCCAGCAGCCAATCGGGTAGCGGGGGGGCACAAGAGACCCAGTACTTC. It is translated as CASSQSGSGGAQETQYF.